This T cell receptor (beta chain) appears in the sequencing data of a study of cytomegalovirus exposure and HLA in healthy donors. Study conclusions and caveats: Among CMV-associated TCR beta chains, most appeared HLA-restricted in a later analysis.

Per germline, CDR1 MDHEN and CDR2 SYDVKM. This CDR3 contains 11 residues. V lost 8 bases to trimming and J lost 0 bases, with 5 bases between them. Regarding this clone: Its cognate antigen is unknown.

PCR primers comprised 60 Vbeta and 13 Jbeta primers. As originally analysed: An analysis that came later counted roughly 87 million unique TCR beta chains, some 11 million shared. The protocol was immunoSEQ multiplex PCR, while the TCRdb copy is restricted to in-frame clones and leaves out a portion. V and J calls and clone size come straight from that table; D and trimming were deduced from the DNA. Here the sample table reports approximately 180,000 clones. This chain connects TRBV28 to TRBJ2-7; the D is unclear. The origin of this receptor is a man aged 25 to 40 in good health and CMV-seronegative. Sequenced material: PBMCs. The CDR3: CASFGSYEQYF. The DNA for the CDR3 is TGTGCCAGCTTCGGCTCCTACGAGCAGTACTTC.